Each of the 5 T cell receptor beta chains below was sequenced from the same sample in a study of blood T cell repertoires in COVID-19. Measured with immunoSEQ multiplex PCR; TCRdb has only the in-frame clones, and not every one. The sample carries 80,000 to 95,000 clones, about 85% recorded once. Sequenced material: peripheral blood. The receptor source for this set is a human donor in a cohort sampled during active COVID-19.

This clone was seen a few times. The V and J genes are TRBV5-1 and TRBJ2-1; D remains ambiguous. This CDR3 contains 15 residues. Germline-derived CDR1 and CDR2 are SGHRS and YFSETQ. V was cut by 0 bases and J by 10 bases, with 17 bases left in between. In nucleotides, the CDR3 is TGCGCCAGCAGCTTGGACCCTACCTCAAGGAGCGAGCAGTTCTTC. Protein sequence: CASSLDPTSRSEQFF.

The V gene is TRBV27, the J gene TRBJ2-3; TRBD2 matches at 10 bases. The CDR3 consists of 15 residues. The germline CDR1 and CDR2 sequences are MNHEY and SMNVEV (reference sequence). V dropped 6 bases and J dropped 14; count of bases not matched to a gene: 17. The CDR3 region has the DNA TGTGCCAGCAGCCCTGCGGGACAGTCTAGCGGGAGAGCGTATTTT. As protein: CASSPAGQSSGRAYF.

This chain connects TRBV5-1 to TRBJ2-2, with TRBD1 as a possible D gene (6 bases). Germline V gene sequence: CDR1 SGHRS, CDR2 YFSETQ. The CDR3 runs 15 residues. V lost 4 bases to trimming and J lost 4 bases, with 14 bases between them. This chain's CDR3 is CASSLQTGFTGELFF. The CDR3, as DNA: TGCGCCAGCAGCCTTCAAACAGGGTTCACCGGGGAGCTGTTTTTT.

The CDR3 protein is CASSARTSGITDTQYF. The CDR3 DNA reads TGTGCCAGCAGCGCTAGGACTAGCGGGATCACAGATACGCAGTATTTT. This chain connects TRBV5-6 to TRBJ2-3; 12 nucleotides agree with TRBD2. V shed 4 bases, J shed 2 bases, and the junction held 5 bases outside the gene matches. Germline loops: CDR1 SGHDT, CDR2 YYEEEE. CDR3 length: 16 amino acids.

This clone has a single count. The V gene is TRBV18, the J gene TRBJ1-2; 10 bases fit TRBD1. From germline, CDR1 is KGHSH and CDR2 LQKENI. The CDR3 covers 15 residues. V was clipped by 3 bases and J by 6 bases; unmatched bases: 7. CDR3: CASSPISGTGDGYTF. The DNA for the CDR3 is TGTGCCAGCTCACCGATATCCGGGACAGGGGATGGCTACACCTTC.